These 22 T cell receptor beta chains originate from one sample sequenced in a study of cytomegalovirus exposure and HLA in healthy donors. 60 Vbeta and 13 Jbeta primers were used in PCR. Method: immunoSEQ multiplex PCR; TCRdb's copy keeps in-frame clones and lacks some. The top ten clones hold less than 8.5% of a sample with under 300,000 clones, roughly four fifths of them seen once. Sequencing was carried out using PBMCs. The source is a woman between 55 and 75 years old in good health and CMV-seropositive.

V and J are TRBV5-1 and TRBJ1-5, with 9 bases identical to TRBD1. With 8 bases clipped from V and 5 bases from J, the junction kept 8 bases outside the gene matches. Germline V CDR1 and CDR2: SGHRS, YFSETQ. The CDR3 sequence is 14 residues long. CDR3 protein: CARPGQGVDQPQHF. As DNA, the CDR3 is TGCGCCAGACCGGGACAGGGCGTCGATCAGCCCCAGCATTTT. The entire variable domain, with the rest obtained from reference TRBV5-1 and TRBJ1-5, is as follows: KAGVTQTPRYLIKTRGQQVTLSCSPISGHRSVSWYQQTPGQGLQFLFEYFSETQRNKGNFPGRFSGRQFSNSRSEMNVSTLELGDSALYLCARPGQGVDQPQHFGDGTRLSIL.

This sequence joins TRBV28 and TRBJ2-1; 7 nucleotides align to TRBD1. V lost 6 bases, J lost 6 bases, and 8 bases stayed unmatched. Germline V gene sequence: CDR1 MDHEN, CDR2 SYDVKM. This CDR3 is 14 amino acids long. The CDR3 nucleotides read TGTGCCAGCAGACTGGGACAGAGATCCAATGAGCAGTTCTTC. It specifies CASRLGQRSNEQFF.

With respect to this clone: The same CDR3 arises from other DNA sequences in this sample as well. CDR3 sequence reads: CASSSKETQYF. CDR3 sequence (DNA): TGTGCCAGCAGCTCAAAAGAGACCCAGTACTTC. The J gene is TRBJ2-5, the V gene TRBV13; D is uncertain. Between the trimmed V and J ends, which lost 4 bases and 3 bases, there was a span of 3 bases. CDR3 length: 11 amino acids. The V gene's germline CDR1 is PRHDT and CDR2 FYEKMQ (reference sequence).

The J gene is TRBJ2-3, the V gene TRBV6-5; D is ambiguous. The germline V gene encodes CDR1 MNHEY and CDR2 SVGAGI. Trimming shortened V by 0 bases and J by 9 bases, and 16 bases separated the two germline ends. The length of the CDR3 is 15 residues. The CDR3 loop reads CASSYSNAPPRTQYF. The DNA of the CDR3 is TGTGCCAGCAGTTACTCGAATGCGCCACCGCGCACGCAGTATTTT.

This chain joins TRBV5-1 and TRBJ2-1; possible D gene TRBD2, 6 bases. The CDR3 is 15 amino acids. The germline gives CDR1 SGHRS, CDR2 YFSETQ. V lost 5 bases to trimming and J lost 0 bases, with 12 bases between them. The CDR3 region is CASRMAGSSYNEQFF. Here the CDR3 DNA reads TGCGCCAGCAGAATGGCCGGGAGCTCCTACAATGAGCAGTTCTTC.

The chain joins TRBV6-5 to TRBJ1-2; 12 bases agree with TRBD1. Germline V gene lookup returns CDR1 MNHEY and CDR2 SVGAGI. The V segment lost 4 bases and the J segment 7 bases; nucleotides outside the gene matches: 4. The CDR3 length is 14 residues. The CDR3 loop reads CASSWGQGASGYTF. The CDR3 coding sequence is TGTGCCAGCAGTTGGGGACAGGGGGCTAGTGGCTACACCTTC.

V and J are TRBV6-5 and TRBJ2-1; 7 positions agree with TRBD2. The CDR3 is made up of 15 amino acids. The J segment lost 4 bases and the V segment lost 5 bases, leaving 8 bases of the junction unmatched. Germline V gene data show CDR1 as MNHEY and CDR2 as SVGAGI. CDR3: CASSLWRERYNEQFF. The DNA of the CDR3 is TGTGCCAGCAGTCTGTGGCGGGAGAGGTACAATGAGCAGTTCTTC.

This clone occurred once. V usage is TRBV28 and J usage is TRBJ2-7, with D maybe TRBD2 (7 bases). This CDR3 contains 14 residues. V lost 5 bases and J lost 3, with 14 bases in between. The germline gives CDR1 MDHEN, CDR2 SYDVKM. Here the CDR3 DNA reads TGTGCCAGCAGTCAAACAGGGACTAACTACGAGCAGTACTTC. This translates into CASSQTGTNYEQYF.

V and J are TRBV10-3 and TRBJ2-5; 8 bases are shared with TRBD2. Trimming at V came to 2 bases and at J to 7 bases, leaving 6 bases not matched to a gene. Germline CDR1 reads ENHRY; CDR2 reads SYGVKD. The CDR3 is made up of 14 amino acids. CDR3 sequence reads: CAISEPDRGGTQYF. DNA for the CDR3: TGTGCCATCAGTGAGCCGGATCGGGGGGGGACCCAGTACTTC.

This clone was observed a few times. The chain combines TRBV7-2 with TRBJ1-2; 7 bases agree with TRBD1. The CDR3 runs 14 residues. CDR1 and CDR2 from the germline V gene are SGHTA and FQGNSA. Trimming at V came to 5 bases and at J to 3 bases, leaving 6 bases not matched to a gene. The CDR3 loop reads CASSLRQGDYGYTF. The CDR3 nucleotides are TGTGCCAGCAGCCTAAGACAGGGTGACTATGGCTACACCTTC.

V is TRBV2 and J is TRBJ1-3; TRBD1 aligns across 10 bases. Germline lookup yields CDR1 SNHLY and CDR2 FYNNEI. The CDR3 totals 15 residues. Trimming took 4 bases from V and 5 from J; bases not matched to a gene: 5. This CDR3 reads CASSGRDRGRNTIYF. The CDR3 DNA sequence: TGTGCCAGCAGTGGGCGGGACAGGGGCCGAAACACCATATATTTT.

The chain is built from TRBV29-1 and TRBJ2-7; D is possibly TRBD1 (5 bases). CDR1 is SQVTM and CDR2 is ANQGSEA in the germline V gene. The V gene lost 4 bases and the J gene lost 1 base, with 11 bases spanning the gap. CDR3 length: 13 residues. The CDR3 spells CSVGLQGSYEQYF. Written as DNA, the CDR3 is TGCAGCGTTGGGTTGCAGGGTTCCTACGAGCAGTACTTC.

This chain joins TRBV7-2 and TRBJ2-5; D might be TRBD2 (7 bases). This CDR3 contains 17 residues. The germline V and J ends were trimmed by 5 bases and 4 bases, with 23 bases remaining between them. Germline V CDR1 and CDR2: SGHTA, FQGNSA. CDR3 nucleotides: TGTGCCAGCAGCCGGACTAGAGGGGGTTTTTCTGGAGAGACCCAGTACTTC. This encodes CASSRTRGGFSGETQYF. Full variable domain (missing parts from reference TRBV7-2 and TRBJ2-5): GAGVSQSPSNKVTEKGKDVELRCDPISGHTALYWYRQSLGQGLEFLIYFQGNSAPDKSGLPSDRFSAERTGGSVSTLTIQRTQQEDSAVYLCASSRTRGGFSGETQYFGPGTRLLVL.

The chain is built from TRBV10-3 and TRBJ2-7; 10 nucleotides match TRBD2. This CDR3 is built from 14 residues. Losses at the gene ends were 9 bases for V and 3 bases for J; bases not matched to a gene: 8. From germline, CDR1 is ENHRY and CDR2 SYGVKD. The DNA of the CDR3 is TGTGCCATTAGCCCCGGACTAGCGGTCTACGAGCAGTACTTC. Translated: CAISPGLAVYEQYF.

This clone was picked up a small number of times. This rearrangement joins TRBV5-4 to TRBJ2-7; tentatively, D is TRBD2 (6 bases). The CDR3 is made up of 14 amino acids. Between the trimmed V and J ends, which lost 4 bases and 4 bases, there was a span of 15 bases. Germline loops: CDR1 SGHNT, CDR2 YYREEE (reference sequence). The CDR3 bases are TGTGCCAGCAGCCTATCTCCTAGCGCATACGAGCAGTACTTC. The encoded protein is CASSLSPSAYEQYF.

The V and J genes are TRBV5-1 and TRBJ1-2; TRBD1 agrees at 8 bases. Germline lookup yields CDR1 SGHRS and CDR2 YFSETQ. The CDR3 has 14 residues. After removal of 3 bases from V and 5 bases from J, the junction contained 6 bases not matched to a gene. CDR3 region: CASSSGTGTYGYTF. CDR3 sequence (DNA): TGCGCCAGCAGCTCCGGGACAGGCACTTATGGCTACACCTTC. Full variable domain (remainder filled in from reference TRBV5-1 and TRBJ1-2): KAGVTQTPRYLIKTRGQQVTLSCSPISGHRSVSWYQQTPGQGLQFLFEYFSETQRNKGNFPGRFSGRQFSNSRSEMNVSTLELGDSALYLCASSSGTGTYGYTFGSGTRLTVV.

The V and J genes are TRBV30 and TRBJ2-3, with TRBD2 identical over 7 bases. The CDR3 has 15 amino acids. The V gene's germline CDR1 is GTSNPN and CDR2 SVGIG (reference sequence). The trim removed 0 bases at V and 6 bases at J, leaving 9 bases unmatched. CDR3 in DNA: TGTGCCTGGAGTGTAGGGGCGGGAGTAAGCGATACGCAGTATTTT. Encoded protein: CAWSVGAGVSDTQYF.

The chain is built from TRBV30 and TRBJ2-3; TRBD1 matches 7 bases. The V gene's germline CDR1 is GTSNPN and CDR2 SVGIG (reference sequence). This CDR3 comprises 13 residues. The junction had 4 bases not matched to a gene; V was cut back by 2 bases and J by 5 bases. DNA for the CDR3: TGTGCCTGGAGTCAGGGGGAGATAGATACGCAGTATTTT. Its translation: CAWSQGEIDTQYF.

The V call is TRBV28, the J call TRBJ2-7, with 11 bases aligning to TRBD2. The CDR3 has 19 amino acids. Germline lookup yields CDR1 MDHEN and CDR2 SYDVKM. The V segment lost 3 bases and the J segment 0 bases; nucleotides outside the gene matches: 13. DNA for the CDR3: TGTGCCAGCAGTTTCTCACGTAGCGGGAGGGCCCTGAGCTCCTACGAGCAGTACTTC. Its protein is CASSFSRSGRALSSYEQYF.

The V gene is TRBV7-9, the J gene TRBJ1-2, with a possible D match to TRBD1 (5 bases). The CDR3 sequence is 13 residues long. The V end was cut by 5 bases, the J end by 4 bases, with 11 bases between. Germline V gives CDR1 SEHNR, CDR2 FQNEAQ (reference sequence). In DNA form, the CDR3 reads TGTGCCAGCAGCCCGCCGGGGGGCTATGGCTACACCTTC. Amino acids: CASSPPGGYGYTF. The variable domain in full, completed from reference TRBV7-9 and TRBJ1-2, reads DTGVSQNPRHKITKRGQNVTFRCDPISEHNRLYWYRQTLGQGPEFLTYFQNEAQLEKSRLLSDRFSAERPKGSFSTLEIQRTEQGDSAMYLCASSPPGGYGYTFGSGTRLTVV.

The chain uses TRBV27 and TRBJ2-7; D possibly corresponds to TRBD1 (5 bases). The CDR3 extends over 13 amino acids. The germline V gene has CDR1 MNHEY and CDR2 SMNVEV (reference sequence). V gave up 3 bases and J gave up 2 bases, with 8 bases separating them. Here the CDR3 DNA reads TGTGCCAGCAGTTTGCAGACAGCCTACGAGCAGTACTTC. This gives the protein CASSLQTAYEQYF.

The genes are TRBV19 and TRBJ1-5, with D unclear. The CDR3 is 12 residues long. V dropped 4 bases and J dropped 2 bases, with 3 bases sitting between them. Germline CDR1 reads LNHDA; CDR2 reads SQIVND (reference sequence). CDR3 protein: CASSTGNQPQHF. CDR3 bases: TGTGCCAGTAGTACAGGCAATCAGCCCCAGCATTTT.